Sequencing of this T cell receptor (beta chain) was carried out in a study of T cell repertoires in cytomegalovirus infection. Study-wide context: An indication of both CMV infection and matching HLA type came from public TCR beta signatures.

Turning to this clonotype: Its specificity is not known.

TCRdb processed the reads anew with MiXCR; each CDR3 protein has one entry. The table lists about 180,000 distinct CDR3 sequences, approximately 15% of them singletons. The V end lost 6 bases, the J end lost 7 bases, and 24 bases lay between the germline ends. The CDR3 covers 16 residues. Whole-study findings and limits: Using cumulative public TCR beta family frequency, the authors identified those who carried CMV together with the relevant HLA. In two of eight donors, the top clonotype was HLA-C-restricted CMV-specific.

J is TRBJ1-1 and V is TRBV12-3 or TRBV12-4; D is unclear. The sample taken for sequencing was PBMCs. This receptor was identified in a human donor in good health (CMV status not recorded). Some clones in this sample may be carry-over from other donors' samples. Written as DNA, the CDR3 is TGTGCCAGCAGCGTAAATCGGGTGGTCGCGGGAGTTGAAGCTTTCTTT. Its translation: CASSVNRVVAGVEAFF.